The rows below give T cell receptor beta chains drawn from one sample of a study of vaccination and CD4 T cells after COVID-19. For these TCRs, the target antigens are not known. TCRdb independently ran MiXCR on the PCR reads; one entry per CDR3 protein. The table includes fewer than 20,000 distinct CDR3 sequences, about 44% detected once. The starting material was CD4+ T cells from blood, cultured in vitro, obtained before SARS-CoV-2 vaccination. These receptors were collected from a human donor who had recovered from COVID-19. CDR3s include the opening cysteine and the closing phenylalanine or tryptophan. A D gene is named only where the DNA matches it firmly. Clone size appears in some rows only: once, few, many, or a class for an expanded clone.

- TRBJ1-4 - TRBV6-5 CASSYDWGREKLFF TGTGCCAGCAGTTACGACTGGGGAAGGGAAAAACTGTTTTTT
- TRBJ1-5 - TRBV2 CASSEDLPGDQPQHF TGTGCCAGCAGTGAGGATCTCCCCGGGGATCAGCCCCAGCATTTT
few TRBJ1-2 - TRBV19 CASSPQGGGYGYTF TGTGCCAGTAGCCCACAGGGTGGCGGCTATGGCTACACCTTC
few TRBJ1-6 - TRBV20-1 CSAILRLNSPLHF TGCAGTGCTATATTGCGGTTAAATTCACCCCTCCACTTT
- TRBJ2-5 - TRBV19 CASSIGGPRETQYF TGTGCCAGTAGTATAGGGGGCCCACGGGAGACCCAGTACTTC
- TRBJ2-1 - TRBV7-9 CASNNLGNEQFF TGTGCCAGCAACAACCTCGGGAATGAGCAGTTCTTC
- TRBJ2-5 - TRBV10-3 CAISEFSARETQYF TGTGCCATCAGTGAGTTTTCCGCTCGGGAGACCCAGTACTTC
few TRBJ1-6 - TRBV19 CASSNTGSNNSPLHF TGTGCCAGTAGTAATACGGGGTCCAATAATTCACCCCTCCACTTT
few TRBJ2-3 - TRBV7-6 CASSPGVSGRSTDTQYF TGTGCCAGCAGCCCCGGGGTATCAGGACGGAGCACAGATACGCAGTATTTT
once TRBJ1-1 - TRBV11-3 CASSLDLATFF TGTGCCAGCAGCTTAGATCTGGCGACTTTCTTT
- TRBJ1-1 - TRBV9 CASSVAWRDTEAFF TGTGCCAGCAGCGTAGCGTGGAGGGACACTGAAGCTTTCTTT
- TRBJ1-2 - TRBV5-4 CASSLGSRDGYTF TGTGCCAGCAGCTTGGGCAGCCGCGATGGCTACACCTTC
few TRBJ1-6 TRBD1 TRBV5-1 CASSLPGQGNSPLHF TGCGCCAGCAGCCTACCGGGACAGGGGAATTCACCCCTCCACTTT
few TRBJ2-7 - TRBV11-3 CASSLFGSSASYEQYF TGTGCCAGCAGCTTGTTCGGCTCCTCGGCGAGCTACGAGCAGTACTTC
once TRBJ2-7 - TRBV30 CAWSGGVRYEQYF TGTGCCTGGAGTGGGGGGGTTCGGTACGAGCAGTACTTC
once TRBJ1-3 TRBD1 TRBV19 CASTMTGGWSGNTIYF TGTGCCAGTACCATGACAGGGGGTTGGTCTGGAAACACCATATATTTT
- TRBJ2-2 - TRBV6-1 CASLPALSPNTGELFF TGTGCCAGCCTCCCTGCCCTCTCACCGAACACCGGGGAGCTGTTTTTT
few TRBJ1-6 - TRBV9 CASSVDGDSPLHF TGTGCCAGCAGCGTAGATGGTGATTCACCCCTCCACTTT
- TRBJ1-1 TRBD1 TRBV11-1 CASSFRTGGTEAFF TGTGCCAGCAGCTTCCGGACAGGGGGGACTGAAGCTTTCTTT
few TRBJ1-2 TRBD1 TRBV9 CASSVTGGTHGYTF TGTGCCAGCAGCGTGACAGGGGGTACCCATGGCTACACCTTC
- TRBJ1-2 - TRBV19 CASSIRTEYYGYTF TGTGCCAGTAGTATTCGGACAGAGTACTATGGCTACACCTTC
- TRBJ2-7 - TRBV24-1 CATSDLSGDEQYF TGTGCCACCAGTGATTTGAGTGGGGACGAGCAGTACTTC
- TRBJ1-2 - TRBV7-8 CASSPRVGRHYGYTF TGTGCCAGCAGCCCCCGGGTAGGGCGTCACTATGGCTACACCTTC
- TRBJ1-6 - TRBV4-2 CASSRDSPASSYNSPLHF TGTGCCAGCAGCCGGGACTCCCCAGCGAGCTCCTATAATTCACCCCTCCACTTT
few TRBJ2-7 TRBD2 TRBV7-2 CASSLVASGNYEQYF TGTGCCAGCAGCTTAGTGGCTAGCGGGAATTACGAGCAGTACTTC
- TRBJ2-4 TRBD2 TRBV7-2 CASSLTMDLGGAKNIQYF TGTGCCAGCAGCTTAACGATGGACCTGGGGGGGGCCAAAAACATTCAGTACTTC
few TRBJ1-2 - TRBV9 CASSAGENRGYTF TGTGCCAGCAGCGCGGGGGAGAATCGAGGCTACACCTTC
- TRBJ1-2 - TRBV4-1 CASSQDRVRVVYGYTF TGCGCCAGCAGCCAAGATCGTGTGCGGGTGGTCTATGGCTACACCTTC
few TRBJ2-3 TRBD1 TRBV7-2 CASSFWTGKSDTQYF TGTGCCAGCAGCTTCTGGACAGGGAAGTCAGATACGCAGTATTTT
- TRBJ2-5 - TRBV24-1 CATSRAGFGQETQYF TGTGCCACCAGCCGGGCGGGATTTGGGCAAGAGACCCAGTACTTC
- TRBJ2-1 - TRBV7-2 CASSRRVVDYNEQFF TGTGCCAGCAGCCGAAGAGTAGTTGACTACAATGAGCAGTTCTTC
few TRBJ2-3 TRBD2 TRBV7-2 CASSSSGIGGDTQYF TGTGCCAGCAGCTCTAGCGGGATCGGAGGAGATACGCAGTATTTT
- TRBJ1-6 - TRBV4-1 CASSHVLQSGTDSPLHF TGCGCCAGCAGCCACGTCCTACAATCAGGGACGGATTCACCCCTCCACTTT
- TRBJ1-1 TRBD1 TRBV19 CASRQGTGNTEAFF TGTGCCAGTAGGCAAGGGACAGGGAATACTGAAGCTTTCTTT
once TRBJ1-2 TRBD1 TRBV27 CASSARNRGVGYGYTF TGTGCCAGCAGTGCGCGGAACAGGGGGGTGGGCTATGGCTACACCTTC
- TRBJ2-1 TRBD1 TRBV10-2 CASSVVRGGRERRNEQFF TGCGCCAGCAGTGTTGTGAGAGGGGGCCGTGAAAGACGCAATGAGCAGTTCTTC
few TRBJ2-7 TRBD2 TRBV7-2 CASSPRTSGRANEQYF TGTGCCAGCAGCCCCCGGACTAGCGGGAGAGCAAACGAGCAGTACTTC
few TRBJ2-2 TRBD2 TRBV6-2/TRBV6-3 CASTRGGVGTGELFF TGTGCCAGCACCCGGGGGGGCGTAGGCACCGGGGAGCTGTTTTTT
- TRBJ2-3 - TRBV24-1 CATSAGGQPSTDTQYF TGTGCCACCAGTGCCGGGGGACAGCCTAGCACAGATACGCAGTATTTT
- TRBJ1-4 - TRBV6-1 CASSVDREKLFF TGTGCCAGCAGTGTTGACAGGGAAAAACTGTTTTTT
- TRBJ2-2 - TRBV5-1 CASSLDGNSGELFF TGCGCCAGCAGCTTGGACGGAAACTCCGGGGAGCTGTTTTTT
- TRBJ2-3 - TRBV12-3/TRBV12-4 CASTTGSSTDTQYF TGTGCCAGCACCACCGGATCTAGCACAGATACGCAGTATTTT